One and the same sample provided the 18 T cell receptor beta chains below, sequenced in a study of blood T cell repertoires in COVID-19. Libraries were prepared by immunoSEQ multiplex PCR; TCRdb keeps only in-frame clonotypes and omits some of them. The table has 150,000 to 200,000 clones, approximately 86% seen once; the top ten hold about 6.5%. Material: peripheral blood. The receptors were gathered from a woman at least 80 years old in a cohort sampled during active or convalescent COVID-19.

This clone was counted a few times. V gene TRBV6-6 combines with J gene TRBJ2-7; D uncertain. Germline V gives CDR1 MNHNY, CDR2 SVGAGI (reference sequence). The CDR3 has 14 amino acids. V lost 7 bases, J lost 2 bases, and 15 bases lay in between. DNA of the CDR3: TGTGCCAGCACCCAGACCTCAGGCGCCTACGAGCAGTACGTC. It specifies CASTQTSGAYEQYV.

CDR3 region: CASSAGTGRTDTQYF. CDR3 in DNA: TGTGCCAGCAGTGCCGGGACAGGGCGCACAGATACGCAGTATTTT. This chain joins TRBV6-4 and TRBJ2-3; 9 nucleotides agree with TRBD1. This CDR3 has 15 amino acids. Germline V CDR1 and CDR2: MRHNA, SNTAGT. With 4 bases clipped from V and 1 base from J, the junction kept 3 bases outside the gene matches.

Here the CDR3 DNA reads TGTGCCAGCAGTTCAGGGTCGCGAGGCGGAAAACCCTACGAGCAGTACTTC. Protein sequence: CASSSGSRGGKPYEQYF. The chain carries TRBV27 and TRBJ2-7; D possibly corresponds to TRBD1 (5 bases). CDR3 length: 17 residues. Trimming cost V 4 bases and J 2 bases, with 21 bases left between them. Germline lookup yields CDR1 MNHEY and CDR2 SMNVEV (reference sequence).

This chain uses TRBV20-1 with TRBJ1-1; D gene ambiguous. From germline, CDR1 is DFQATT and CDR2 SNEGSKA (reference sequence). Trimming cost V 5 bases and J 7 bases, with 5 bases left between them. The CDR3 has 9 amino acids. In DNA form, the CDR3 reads TGCAGTGCTGGGCATGAAGCTTTCTTT. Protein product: CSAGHEAFF.

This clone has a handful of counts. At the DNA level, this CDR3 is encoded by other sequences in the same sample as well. CDR3 sequence reads: CATSRDRGLNEQFF. CDR3 nucleotides: TGTGCCACCAGCAGAGACCGGGGTCTGAATGAGCAGTTCTTC. The chain employs TRBV15 and TRBJ2-1; D possibly corresponds to TRBD2 (5 bases). CDR3 length: 14 amino acids. V lost 0 bases, J lost 7 bases, and 10 bases lay in between. Looked up from germline, CDR1 is LNHNV and CDR2 is YYDKDF (reference sequence).

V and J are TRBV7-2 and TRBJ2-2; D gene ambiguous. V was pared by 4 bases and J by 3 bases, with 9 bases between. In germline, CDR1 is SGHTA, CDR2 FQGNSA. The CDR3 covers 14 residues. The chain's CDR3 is CASSSVLDTGELFF. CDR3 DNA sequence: TGTGCCAGCAGCTCGGTATTGGACACCGGGGAGCTGTTTTTT.

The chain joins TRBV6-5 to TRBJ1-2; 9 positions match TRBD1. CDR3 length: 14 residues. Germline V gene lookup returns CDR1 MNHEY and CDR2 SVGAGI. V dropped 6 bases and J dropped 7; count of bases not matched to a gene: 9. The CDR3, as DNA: TGTGCCAGCAGCTCGGACAGGGGCGAGTCTGGCTACACCTTC. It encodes CASSSDRGESGYTF.

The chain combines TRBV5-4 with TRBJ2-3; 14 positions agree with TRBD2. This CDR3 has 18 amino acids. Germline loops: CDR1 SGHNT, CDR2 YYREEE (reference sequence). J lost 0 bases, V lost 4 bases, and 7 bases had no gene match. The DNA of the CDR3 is TGTGCCAGCAGCGCACCCGGGACTAGCGGGAGAAGCACAGATACGCAGTATTTT. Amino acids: CASSAPGTSGRSTDTQYF.

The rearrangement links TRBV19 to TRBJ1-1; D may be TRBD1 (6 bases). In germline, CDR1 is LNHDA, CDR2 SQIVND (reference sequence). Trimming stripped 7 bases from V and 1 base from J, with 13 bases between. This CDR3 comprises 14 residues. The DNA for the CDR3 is TGTGCCAGTAAGGGGGGGCATGGGAACACTGAAGCTTTCTTT. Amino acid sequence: CASKGGHGNTEAFF.

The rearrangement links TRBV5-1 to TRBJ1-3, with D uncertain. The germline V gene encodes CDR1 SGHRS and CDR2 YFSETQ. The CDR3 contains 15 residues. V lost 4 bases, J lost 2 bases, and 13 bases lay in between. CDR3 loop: CASSTEQNAGNTIYF. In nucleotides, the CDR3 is TGCGCCAGCAGCACCGAACAGAATGCTGGAAACACCATATATTTT.

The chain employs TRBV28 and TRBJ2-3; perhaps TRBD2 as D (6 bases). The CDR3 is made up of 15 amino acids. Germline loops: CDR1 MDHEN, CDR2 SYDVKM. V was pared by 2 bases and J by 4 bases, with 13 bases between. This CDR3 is CASSLGGANPDTQYF. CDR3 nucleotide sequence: TGTGCCAGCAGTTTAGGCGGGGCGAACCCAGATACGCAGTATTTT.

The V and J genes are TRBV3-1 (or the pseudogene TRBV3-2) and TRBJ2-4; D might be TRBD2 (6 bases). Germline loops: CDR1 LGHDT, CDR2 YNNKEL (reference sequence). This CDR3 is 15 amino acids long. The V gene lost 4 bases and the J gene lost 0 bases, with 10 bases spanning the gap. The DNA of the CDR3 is TGTGCCAGCAGCCCCCAGGGACTAGCCAAAAACATTCAGTACTTC. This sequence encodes CASSPQGLAKNIQYF.

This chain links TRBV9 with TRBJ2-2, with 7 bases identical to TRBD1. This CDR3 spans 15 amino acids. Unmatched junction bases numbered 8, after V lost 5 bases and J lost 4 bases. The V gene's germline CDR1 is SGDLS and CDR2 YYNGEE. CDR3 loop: CASRGRAGGTGELFF. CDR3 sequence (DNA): TGTGCCAGCAGAGGGCGGGCAGGGGGCACCGGGGAGCTGTTTTTT.

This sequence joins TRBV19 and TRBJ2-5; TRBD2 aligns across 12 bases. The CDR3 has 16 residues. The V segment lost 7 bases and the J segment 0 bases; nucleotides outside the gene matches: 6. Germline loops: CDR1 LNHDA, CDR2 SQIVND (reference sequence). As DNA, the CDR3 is TGTGCCAGTACCCTGACTAGCGGGGGATACCAAGAGACCCAGTACTTC. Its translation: CASTLTSGGYQETQYF.

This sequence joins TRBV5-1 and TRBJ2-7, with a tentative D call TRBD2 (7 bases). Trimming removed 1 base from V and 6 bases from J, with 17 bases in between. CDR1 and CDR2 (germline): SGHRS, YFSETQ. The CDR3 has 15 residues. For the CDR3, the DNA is TGCGCCAGCAGCTTGCAATCCGGGGGGCTGAGCGAGCAGTACGTC. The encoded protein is CASSLQSGGLSEQYV.

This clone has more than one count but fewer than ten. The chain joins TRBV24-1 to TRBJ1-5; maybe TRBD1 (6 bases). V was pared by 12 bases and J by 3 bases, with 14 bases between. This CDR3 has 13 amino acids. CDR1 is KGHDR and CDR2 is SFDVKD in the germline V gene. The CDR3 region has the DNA TGTGCCGCCTCCAGGGGCGTCAATCAGCCCCAGCATTTT. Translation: CAASRGVNQPQHF.

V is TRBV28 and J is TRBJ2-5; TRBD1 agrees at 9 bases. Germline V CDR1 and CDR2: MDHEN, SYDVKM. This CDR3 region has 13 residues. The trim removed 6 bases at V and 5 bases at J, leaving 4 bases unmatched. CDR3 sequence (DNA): TGTGCCAGCAGCACAGGGGGCAAGGAGACCCAGTACTTC. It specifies CASSTGGKETQYF.

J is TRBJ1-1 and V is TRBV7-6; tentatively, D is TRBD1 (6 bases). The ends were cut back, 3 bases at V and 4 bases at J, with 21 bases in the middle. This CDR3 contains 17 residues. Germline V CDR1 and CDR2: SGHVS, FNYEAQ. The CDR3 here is CASSFSGTFVIPTEAFF. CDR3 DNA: TGTGCCAGCAGCTTTTCCGGGACATTCGTTATACCCACTGAAGCTTTCTTT.